The TCR beta chain under discussion was sequenced for a study of T cell changes during pregnancy in multiple sclerosis. The germline gives CDR1 SGHRS, CDR2 YFSETQ. The CDR3 extends over 15 amino acids. V shed 2 bases, J shed 7 bases, and the junction held 8 bases outside the gene matches. Profiling relied on immunoSEQ multiplex PCR, and the TCRdb table lists in-frame clones only, not all of them. The sample yields roughly 48,000 clones, 88% seen once. The receptor's source is a female donor with multiple sclerosis, enrolled in a pregnancy study. The chain carries TRBV5-1 and TRBJ2-1, with 8 nucleotides matching TRBD2. The sequences come from CD4+ T cells from peripheral blood mononuclear cells, collected in the second trimester of pregnancy. In DNA form, the CDR3 reads TGCGCCAGCAGCTTACCGGGACTAGTGAGGAATGAGCAGTTCTTC. As protein: CASSLPGLVRNEQFF. The full variable domain, its missing parts supplied by reference TRBV5-1 and TRBJ2-1, is KAGVTQTPRYLIKTRGQQVTLSCSPISGHRSVSWYQQTPGQGLQFLFEYFSETQRNKGNFPGRFSGRQFSNSRSEMNVSTLELGDSALYLCASSLPGLVRNEQFFGPGTRLTVL.